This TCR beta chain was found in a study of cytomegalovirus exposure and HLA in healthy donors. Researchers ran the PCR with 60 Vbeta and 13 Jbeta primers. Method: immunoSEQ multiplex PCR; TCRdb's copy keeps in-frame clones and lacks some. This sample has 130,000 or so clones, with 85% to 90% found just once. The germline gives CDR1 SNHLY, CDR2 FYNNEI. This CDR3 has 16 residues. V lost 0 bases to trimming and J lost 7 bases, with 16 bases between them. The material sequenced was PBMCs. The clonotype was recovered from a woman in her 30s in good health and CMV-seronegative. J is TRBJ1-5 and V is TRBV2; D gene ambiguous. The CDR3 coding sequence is TGTGCCAGCAGTGAAGCAGACACATTAGCGGGCCAGCCCCAGCATTTT. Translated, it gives CASSEADTLAGQPQHF.